Below, 22 T cell receptor beta chains from the same sample are listed, as sequenced in a study of beta chain features in type 1 diabetes (dated by TCRdb to 2016 to 2019). The receptor library was made with the immunoSEQ multiplex PCR assay. The High Capacity cDNA Reverse Transcription Kit was used to reverse transcribe all of the isolated RNA, meaning that expressed TCRB transcripts were what got sequenced. The clones in this table, taken by TCRdb from immuneACCESS, are in-frame only. Not every clone is retained; where verified, under half of the shortfall comes from an unresolved V gene, and the cause of the rest is unknown. The sample table shows about 330,000 clones, and approximately 11% are seen once. More than 0.015% of the sample goes to the ten largest clones. Sequenced sample: naive CD4+ T cells from blood. The cell subset or site label corresponds to: true naive CD4+ T cells. These receptors were taken from a woman younger than 45 in good health.

This clone was counted only a few times. This sample includes further DNA sequences coding for the same CDR3. The chain employs TRBV29-1 and TRBJ2-1; 10 bases are a match to TRBD2. The CDR3 contains 16 residues. Trimming at V came to 4 bases and at J to 0 bases, leaving 6 bases not matched to a gene. The germline V gene has CDR1 SQVTM and CDR2 ANQGSEA. CDR3 loop: CSVVLAGRRSYNEQFF. The CDR3 DNA is TGCAGCGTTGTACTAGCGGGACGTCGCTCCTACAATGAGCAGTTCTTC.

This clone was observed a handful of times. The rearrangement joins TRBV4-2 to TRBJ1-4; 11 nucleotides match TRBD1. With 4 bases clipped from V and 4 bases from J, the junction kept 5 bases outside the gene matches. The CDR3 runs to 16 residues. The germline V gene encodes CDR1 LGHNA and CDR2 YNFKEQ. The CDR3 loop reads CASSLGQGASNEKLFF. DNA for the CDR3: TGTGCCAGCAGCCTCGGACAGGGGGCTAGTAATGAAAAACTGTTTTTT.

The chain recombines TRBV5-4 with TRBJ2-3; 12 nucleotides line up with TRBD2. From germline, CDR1 is SGHNT and CDR2 YYREEE (reference sequence). V lost 0 bases, J lost 0 bases, and 5 bases stayed unmatched. The CDR3 extends over 18 amino acids. The CDR3 loop reads CASSLGLAGAPSTDTQYF. The CDR3 DNA follows: TGTGCCAGCAGCTTGGGACTAGCGGGAGCCCCGAGCACAGATACGCAGTATTTT.

The chain carries TRBV30 and TRBJ2-7; TRBD2 might be the D (5 bases). Per germline, CDR1 GTSNPN and CDR2 SVGIG (reference sequence). V was clipped by 2 bases and J by 2 bases, with 13 bases between them. This CDR3 has 14 residues. The CDR3 here is CAWSTSSGAYEQYF. As DNA, the CDR3 is TGTGCCTGGAGTACATCCTCCGGGGCCTACGAGCAGTACTTC.

V is TRBV5-1 and J is TRBJ2-1; 13 nucleotides match TRBD2. This CDR3 contains 15 residues. V dropped 6 bases and J dropped 7; count of bases not matched to a gene: 7. Germline CDR1 and CDR2: SGHRS and YFSETQ. The CDR3 is CASTLGLAGTNEQFF. CDR3 nucleotide sequence: TGCGCCAGCACCCTGGGACTAGCGGGGACAAATGAGCAGTTCTTC.

Of note for this clone: This sample includes further DNA sequences coding for the same CDR3. This rearrangement joins TRBV7-3 to TRBJ2-1, with 8 bases identical to TRBD1. The CDR3 runs 13 residues. CDR1 SGHTA and CDR2 FQGTGA come from the germline V gene. V dropped 4 bases and J dropped 6; count of bases not matched to a gene: 2. CDR3 nucleotides: TGTGCCAGCAGCTACGACAGGGGCAATGAGCAGTTCTTC. Encoded protein: CASSYDRGNEQFF.

This clone was seen only a few times. At one of its ends the junction is not consistent with the germline gene, which may arise from a read error. This chain links TRBV5-1 with TRBJ2-3; D gene ambiguous. The CDR3 loop spans 11 amino acids. The germline V gene has CDR1 SGHRS and CDR2 YFSETQ. The CDR3 loop reads CASSDTTKLCF. CDR3 nucleotide sequence: TGCGCCAGCAGCGATACTACCAAACTGTGTTTT. The whole variable domain, filled in from reference TRBV5-1 and TRBJ2-3, reads KAGVTQTPRYLIKTRGQQVTLSCSPISGHRSVSWYQQTPGQGLQFLFEYFSETQRNKGNFPGRFSGRQFSNSRSEMNVSTLELGDSALYLCASSDTTKLCFGPGTRLTVL.

The gene calls are TRBV7-3 and TRBJ2-1; TRBD2 matches at 10 bases. There are 19 residues in the CDR3. Germline-derived CDR1 and CDR2 are SGHTA and FQGTGA. V trimming: 5 bases; J trimming: 5 bases; junction bases outside the gene matches: 18. CDR3 loop: CASSPRGLAEARSHNEQFF. DNA for the CDR3: TGTGCCAGCAGCCCGCGAGGACTAGCGGAGGCGCGCAGCCACAATGAGCAGTTCTTC.

Only a few counts were recorded for this clone. The chain employs TRBV7-3 and TRBJ1-5; 9 nucleotides line up with TRBD1. Per germline, CDR1 SGHTA and CDR2 FQGTGA. The CDR3 length is 15 residues. J was trimmed by 6 bases and V by 0 bases; bases with no gene match: 3. CDR3 bases: TGTGCCAGCAGCTTAACTGGACAGGGGCCTCAGCCCCAGCATTTT. Its protein product is CASSLTGQGPQPQHF.

The chain uses TRBV6-5 and TRBJ1-2; weak D call: TRBD1 (6 bases). V lost 3 bases, J lost 4 bases, and 12 bases lay in between. Germline V gene sequence: CDR1 MNHEY, CDR2 SVGAGI. CDR3 length: 14 amino acids. CDR3 amino acids: CASSYQGRGYGYTF. In nucleotides, the CDR3 is TGTGCCAGCAGTTATCAGGGGCGCGGCTATGGCTACACCTTC.

The rearrangement links TRBV28 to TRBJ2-3; possible D gene TRBD2, 5 bases. This CDR3 region has 12 residues. V lost 8 bases and J 6 bases, leaving 12 bases between the germline ends. Germline loops: CDR1 MDHEN, CDR2 SYDVKM. The CDR3 DNA sequence: TGTGCCAGCGGGAGTCCACGGGATACGCAGTATTTT. This codes for CASGSPRDTQYF. Using reference TRBV28 and TRBJ2-3 for the parts outside the CDR3, the full variable domain is DVKVTQSSRYLVKRTGEKVFLECVQDMDHENMFWYRQDPGLGLRLIYFSYDVKMKEKGDIPEGYSVSREKKERFSLILESASTNQTSMYLCASGSPRDTQYFGPGTRLTVL.

This chain joins TRBV6-6 and TRBJ2-1; TRBD1 is a possible D gene (5 bases). Trimming removed 6 bases at V and 5 bases at J, with 8 bases between. Germline V lookup: CDR1 MNHNY, CDR2 SVGAGI (reference sequence). This CDR3 region has 12 residues. Written as DNA, the CDR3 is TGTGCCAGCAGCCTAGGGGACAATGAGCAGTTCTTC. Amino acids: CASSLGDNEQFF.

V usage is TRBV4-3 and J usage is TRBJ1-2, with a tentative D call TRBD1 (5 bases). Germline V lookup: CDR1 LGHNA, CDR2 YSLEER. This CDR3 has 14 residues. The V and J ends lost 0 bases and 10 bases respectively, with 15 bases between them. This CDR3 is CASSQDWGGRAYTF. The CDR3 coding sequence is TGCGCCAGCAGCCAAGACTGGGGGGGAAGGGCCTACACCTTC.

This clone was observed a few times. This chain connects TRBV30 to TRBJ1-1; no firm D call. V shed 1 base and J shed 4 bases, with 10 bases lying between them. CDR1 and CDR2 (germline): GTSNPN, SVGIG (reference sequence). There are 13 residues in the CDR3. CDR3 loop: CAWSAWPGTEAFF. CDR3 in DNA: TGTGCCTGGAGTGCTTGGCCTGGCACTGAAGCTTTCTTT.

This clone has a handful of counts. V gene TRBV18 combines with J gene TRBJ2-1, with D maybe TRBD1 (6 bases). From germline, CDR1 is KGHSH and CDR2 LQKENI. V dropped 2 bases and J dropped 9 bases, with 14 bases sitting between them. CDR3 length equals 14 residues. Here the CDR3 reads CASSPNTGRGEQFF. CDR3 nucleotides: TGTGCCAGCTCACCAAATACAGGGCGAGGTGAGCAGTTCTTC.

This clone was picked up a small number of times. The chain uses TRBV5-1 and TRBJ2-7; D is perhaps TRBD2 (6 bases). The CDR3 covers 14 residues. Trimming removed 4 bases from V and 1 base from J, with 12 bases in between. CDR1 is SGHRS and CDR2 is YFSETQ in the germline V gene. In nucleotides, the CDR3 is TGCGCCAGCAGCCCCTGGACTACATCCTACGAGCAGTACTTC. Protein: CASSPWTTSYEQYF.

V is TRBV19 and J is TRBJ2-5, with 8 bases lining up with TRBD1. The germline gives CDR1 LNHDA, CDR2 SQIVND (reference sequence). Germline trimming cut 9 bases from V and 2 bases from J; bases unmatched to any gene: 5. The CDR3 spans 13 residues. The CDR3 DNA reads as TGTGCCAGCGGACAGGGATTTCAAGAGACCCAGTACTTC. Encoded protein: CASGQGFQETQYF.

This clone was observed a few times. This chain joins TRBV9 and TRBJ2-5, with a tentative D call TRBD1 (6 bases). The germline CDR1 and CDR2 sequences are SGDLS and YYNGEE. Trimming left V 0 bases short and J 2 bases short, with 11 bases between. This CDR3 is built from 15 residues. CDR3 residues: CASSVEARGQETQYF. CDR3 bases: TGTGCCAGCAGCGTAGAGGCCAGGGGACAAGAGACCCAGTACTTC.

This clone was counted only a few times. The V gene is TRBV5-1, the J gene TRBJ2-2; 7 bases align to TRBD1. V dropped 4 bases and J dropped 1; count of bases not matched to a gene: 4. The CDR3 extends over 15 amino acids. Germline CDR1 SGHRS, CDR2 YFSETQ. The CDR3 is CASSEQGVNTGELFF. CDR3 coding DNA: TGCGCCAGCAGCGAGCAGGGGGTGAACACCGGGGAGCTGTTTTTT.

This clone came up a few times. V gene TRBV28 combines with J gene TRBJ2-7; D might be TRBD1 (6 bases). CDR1 MDHEN and CDR2 SYDVKM come from the germline V gene. The CDR3 runs to 12 residues. Trimming took 8 bases from V and 2 from J, leaving 10 bases between them. CDR3 bases: TGTGCCAGCCGGGACAAGCCCTACGAGCAGTACTTC. It codes for CASRDKPYEQYF.

V and J are TRBV29-1 and TRBJ1-2; tentatively, D is TRBD1 (5 bases). V was clipped by 7 bases and J by 0 bases, with 15 bases between them. Germline CDR1 SQVTM, CDR2 ANQGSEA. This CDR3 region has 14 residues. The CDR3 region has the DNA TGCAGCGCCTTGGCTGGGGCCGCTAACTATGGCTACACCTTC. Translation gives CSALAGAANYGYTF.

The J gene is TRBJ2-3, the V gene TRBV18; D is possibly TRBD1 (5 bases). V was clipped by 2 bases and J by 4 bases, with 13 bases between them. This CDR3 contains 15 residues. Germline V gene sequence: CDR1 KGHSH, CDR2 LQKENI. The CDR3 is CASSPGRQSADTQYF. The CDR3 bases are TGTGCCAGCTCACCAGGGCGACAGTCGGCAGATACGCAGTATTTT.